This T cell receptor (beta chain) was captured by sequencing in a study of OX40 agonist ivuxolimab in advanced cancers. Study summary: The patients received agonistic anti-OX40 (CD134) antibody ivuxolimab.

Study results and limitations: Which antigen the expanded peripheral T cells recognized is unknown.

Germline CDR1 is SGHNT and CDR2 is YENEEA. Losses at the gene ends were 4 bases for V and 4 bases for J; bases not matched to a gene: 9. CDR3 length: 16 amino acids. Notes on this clone: What it binds is not known.

Here immunoSEQ multiplex PCR was the method, and the copy in TCRdb shows in-frame clones only, minus some. In the table there are fewer than 95,000 clones, under 95% of which are singletons. This TCR was recovered from an adult with an advanced solid tumor such as melanoma, head and neck, liver or kidney cancer. This chain joins TRBV11-3 and TRBJ2-3; 9 bases align to TRBD1. Sequencing was performed on CD4+ or CD8+ T cells sorted from blood, taken in a trial of the OX40 agonist ivuxolimab. CDR3 DNA: TGTGCCAGCAGCTGGGACAGGGTAGTGGGTCCAGATACGCAGTATTTT. Translating it yields CASSWDRVVGPDTQYF.